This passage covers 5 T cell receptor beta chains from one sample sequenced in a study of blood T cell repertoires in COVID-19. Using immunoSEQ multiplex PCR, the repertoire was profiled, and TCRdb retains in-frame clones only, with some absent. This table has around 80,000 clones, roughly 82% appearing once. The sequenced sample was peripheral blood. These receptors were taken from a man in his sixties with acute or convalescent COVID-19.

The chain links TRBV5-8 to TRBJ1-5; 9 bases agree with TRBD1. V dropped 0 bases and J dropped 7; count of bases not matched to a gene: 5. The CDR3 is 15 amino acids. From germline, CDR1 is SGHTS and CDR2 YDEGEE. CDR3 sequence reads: CASSLGQGVRQPQHF. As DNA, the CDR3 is TGTGCCAGCAGCTTGGGACAGGGGGTTCGACAGCCCCAGCATTTT.

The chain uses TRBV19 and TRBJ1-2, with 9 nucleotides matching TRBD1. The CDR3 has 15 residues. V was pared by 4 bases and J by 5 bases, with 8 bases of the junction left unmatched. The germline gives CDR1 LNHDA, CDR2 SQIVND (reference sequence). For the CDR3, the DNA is TGTGCCAGTAGTAAACGGACAGGGGAAAATTATGGCTACACCTTC. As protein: CASSKRTGENYGYTF.

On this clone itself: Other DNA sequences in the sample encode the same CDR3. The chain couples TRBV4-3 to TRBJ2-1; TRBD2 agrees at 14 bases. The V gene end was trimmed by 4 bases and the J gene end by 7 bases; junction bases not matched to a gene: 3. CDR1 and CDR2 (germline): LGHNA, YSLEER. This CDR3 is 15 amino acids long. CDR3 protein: CASSPRLAGGNEQFF. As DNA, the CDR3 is TGCGCCAGCAGCCCTCGACTAGCGGGAGGGAATGAGCAGTTCTTC.

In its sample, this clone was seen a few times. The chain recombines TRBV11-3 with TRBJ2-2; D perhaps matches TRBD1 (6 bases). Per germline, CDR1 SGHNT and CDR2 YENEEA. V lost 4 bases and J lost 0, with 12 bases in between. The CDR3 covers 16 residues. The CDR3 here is CASSSPDRPNTGELFF. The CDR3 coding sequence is TGTGCCAGCAGCTCCCCCGACAGGCCGAACACCGGGGAGCTGTTTTTT.

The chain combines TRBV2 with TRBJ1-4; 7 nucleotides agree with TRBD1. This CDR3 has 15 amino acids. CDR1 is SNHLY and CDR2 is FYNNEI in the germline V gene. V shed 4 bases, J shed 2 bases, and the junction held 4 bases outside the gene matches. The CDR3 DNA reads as TGTGCCAGCAGTGTACAGGGGCGCACTAATGAAAAACTGTTTTTT. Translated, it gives CASSVQGRTNEKLFF.